The sequence of this T cell receptor beta chain was determined in a study of blood T cells in healthy people across ages. The CDR3 sequence is 12 residues long. V was clipped by 8 bases and J by 14 bases, with 20 bases between them. From germline, CDR1 is SNHLY and CDR2 FYNNEI. Alongside a J-beta primer mix, a sample-barcoded 5' primer served in a second PCR lasting roughly 6 to 11 cycles. TCRdb reanalysed the 5' RACE reads using MiXCR and keeps one entry per CDR3 protein. The table records more than 650,000 distinct CDR3 sequences, roughly 50% of them present only once. This sequence joins TRBV2 and TRBJ2-3; TRBD1 is a possible D gene (6 bases). The TCR comes from a man at least 80 years old in good health. The sequencing input was blood. CDR3 DNA sequence: TGTGCCAGCGTGATGGGGGCCAGATACGCGTATTTT. This translates into CASVMGARYAYF. The whole variable domain, remainder taken from reference TRBV2 and TRBJ2-3, is EPEVTQTPSHQVTQMGQEVILRCVPISNHLYFYWYRQILGQKVEFLVSFYNNEISEKSEIFDDQFSVERPDGSNFTLKIRSTKLEDSAMYFCASVMGARYAYFGPGTRLTVL.